These 9 T cell receptor beta chains share one sample of origin, sequenced in a study of T cell repertoires in cytomegalovirus infection. Each CDR3 protein gets one entry after TCRdb re-called the reads with MiXCR. Of roughly 310,000 distinct CDR3 sequences detected, roughly a sixth appear once; the ten largest clones hold about 12%. Sequenced: PBMCs. These TCRs come from a human donor in good health (CMV status not recorded). Some clones in this sample may be carry-over from other donors' samples.

This clonotype was seen a few times. CDR3 DNA: TGTGCCAGCAGGACGGTCTGGAGCGGGGGGCCCCTCTCCAATGAGCAGTTCTTC. Its translation: CASRTVWSGGPLSNEQFF. The V call is TRBV2, the J call TRBJ2-1, with 9 bases matching TRBD2. The CDR3 spans 18 residues. Germline V gene lookup returns CDR1 SNHLY and CDR2 FYNNEI. V trimming: 6 bases; J trimming: 6 bases; junction bases outside the gene matches: 18.

CDR3 loop: CAEGTPEFQETQYF. DNA of the CDR3: TGTGCAGAAGGGACTCCAGAATTCCAAGAGACCCAGTACTTC. The genes are TRBV2 and TRBJ2-5; maybe TRBD2 (6 bases). Germline loops: CDR1 SNHLY, CDR2 FYNNEI. The length of the CDR3 is 14 residues.

This clonotype was found many times. The chain combines TRBV7-2 with TRBJ2-3; TRBD2 matches at 10 bases. The germline V gene encodes CDR1 SGHTA and CDR2 FQGNSA. The junction had 7 bases not matched to a gene; V was cut back by 8 bases and J by 2 bases. The CDR3 has 15 residues. Here the CDR3 reads CASRVAGGLTDTQYF. CDR3 nucleotide sequence: TGTGCCAGCCGCGTAGCGGGGGGCCTCACAGATACGCAGTATTTT.

This clonotype came up many times. The chain joins TRBV3-1 to TRBJ2-3; no reliable D call. Trimming took off 0 bases at V and 2 bases at J, with 12 bases between the two ends. This CDR3 is 16 amino acids long. In germline, CDR1 is LGHDT, CDR2 YNNKEL (reference sequence). The CDR3: CASSQDPTRITDTQYF. CDR3 bases: TGTGCCAGCAGCCAAGACCCCACACGAATCACAGATACGCAGTATTTT.

In its sample, this clonotype was seen many times. V is TRBV12-3 or TRBV12-4 and J is TRBJ1-1; D unresolved. Deletions cut 5 bases from V and 2 bases from J, with 9 bases between. The length of the CDR3 is 13 residues. The CDR3 bases are TGTGCCAGCAGTCCCCGTCGAAACACTGAAGCTTTCTTT. Amino acid sequence: CASSPRRNTEAFF.

The rearrangement links TRBV20-1 to TRBJ2-1, with TRBD2 matching 11 bases. V dropped 0 bases and J dropped 5; count of bases not matched to a gene: 6. This CDR3 has 16 residues. Germline V gives CDR1 DFQATT, CDR2 SNEGSKA (reference sequence). The CDR3 region is CSARDLLAGVHNEQFF. For the CDR3, the DNA is TGCAGTGCTAGAGATCTACTAGCGGGGGTCCACAATGAGCAGTTCTTC.

The table lists this clonotype with many counts. For the CDR3, the DNA is TGTGCCACCAGTGATAATACCGGACCAGGGGATACGCAGTATTTT. It codes for CATSDNTGPGDTQYF. The chain joins TRBV24-1 to TRBJ2-3; D possibly corresponds to TRBD1 (5 bases). The CDR3 spans 15 residues. Trimming removed 3 bases from V and 6 bases from J, with 15 bases in between. CDR1 KGHDR and CDR2 SFDVKD come from the germline V gene.

This chain links TRBV10-3 with TRBJ2-7; 11 nucleotides align to TRBD2. The CDR3 extends over 16 amino acids. V trimming: 6 bases; J trimming: 0 bases; junction bases outside the gene matches: 7. Germline CDR1 and CDR2: ENHRY and SYGVKD. The CDR3 protein is CAIRPTSGGTSYEQYF. The CDR3, as DNA: TGTGCCATCAGACCTACTAGCGGGGGAACCTCCTACGAGCAGTACTTC.

There are a few counts of this clonotype. The chain recombines TRBV25-1 with TRBJ1-5, with unresolved D. Germline lookup yields CDR1 MGHDK and CDR2 SYGVNS. The CDR3 runs 14 residues. Trimming removed 3 bases at V and 0 bases at J, with 6 bases between. The CDR3 nucleotides are TGTGCCAGCAGTGAGATCTATAGCAATCAGCCCCAGCATTTT. As protein: CASSEIYSNQPQHF.